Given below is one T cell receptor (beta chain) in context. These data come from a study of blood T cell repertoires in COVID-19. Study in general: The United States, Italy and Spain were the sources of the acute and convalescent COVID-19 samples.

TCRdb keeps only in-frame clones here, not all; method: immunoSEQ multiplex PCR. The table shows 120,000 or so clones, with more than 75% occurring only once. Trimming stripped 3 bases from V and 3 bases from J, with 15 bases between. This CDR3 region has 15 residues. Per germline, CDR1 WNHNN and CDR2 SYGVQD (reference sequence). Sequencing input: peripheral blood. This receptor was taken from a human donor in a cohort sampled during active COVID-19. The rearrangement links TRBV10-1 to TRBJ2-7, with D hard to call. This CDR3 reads CASSDPLAGYYEQYF. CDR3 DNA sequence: TGCGCCAGCAGTGACCCCCTGGCAGGCTACTACGAGCAGTACTTC.